The 6 T cell receptor beta chains below were found in one sample sequenced in a study of CD8+ T cells in alopecia areata. Investigators isolated RNA and reverse transcribed it into cDNA to act as the sequencing template. Measured with immunoSEQ multiplex PCR; TCRdb has only the in-frame clones, and not every one. The sample includes 200,000 to 300,000 clones, none of them occurring once. Markers used for sorting pooled cutaneous lymph node cells were CD4, CD8alpha, NKG2D, NKG2ACE and others. Sequencing was performed on CD4+ T cells sorted from a lymph node. The receptors here all came from a C3H/HeJ mouse with alopecia areata. The MHC haplotype recorded for the strain is H2-k.

This clone has a handful of counts. Germline and genes: mouse. The read terminates 4 residues before the CDR3 end, so the remaining end is supplied by the germline J gene. This CDR3 is also generated by other DNA sequences in the sample. V usage is TRBV5 and J usage is TRBJ2-2; 7 nucleotides match TRBD2. This CDR3 is 16 amino acids long. CDR1 is LGHNA, CDR2 YNLKQL, per germline (reference sequence). The V gene end was trimmed by 2 bases and the J gene end by 0 bases; junction bases not matched to a gene: 3. The CDR3: CASSQTGAANTGQLYF. The covered CDR3 bases are TGTGCCAGCAGCCAAACTGGGGCCGCAAACACCGGG.

The table lists this clone with a few counts. Gene names are mouse gene names. Read sequence stops 4 residues before the CDR3 end, and the germline J gene provides the missing end. The J gene is TRBJ2-2, the V gene TRBV13-2; 10 bases are shared with TRBD1. The CDR3 covers 16 residues. Germline values: CDR1 NNHNN, CDR2 SYGAGS (reference sequence). Trimming at V came to 2 bases and at J to 2 bases, leaving 3 bases not matched to a gene. Partial CDR3 DNA: TGTGCCAGCGGTGAAGGGACAGGGGACAACACCGGG. Translated: CASGEGTGDNTG. The full CDR3 protein reads CASGEGTGDNTGQLYF.

Comment on this clone: Genes and germline come from the mouse. Read coverage stops 4 residues before the CDR3 terminus; the germline J gene supplies the remainder. V usage is TRBV1 and J usage is TRBJ2-3, with a possible D match to TRBD2 (6 bases). Germline V CDR1 and CDR2: NSQYPW, LRSPGD (reference sequence). The CDR3 consists of 16 residues. With 2 bases removed from V and 0 bases from J, the gap between germline ends came to 12 bases. CDR3: CTCSAFTGSSAETLYF. The DNA read from the CDR3 is TGCACCTGCAGTGCATTTACTGGGTCTAGTGCAGAA.

About this clone: The gene names given are mouse names. The CDR3 end falls 4 residues outside the read, so it is completed with the germline J gene. This chain joins TRBV5 and TRBJ2-3; 7 bases line up with TRBD2. Germline V CDR1 and CDR2: LGHNA, YNLKQL (reference sequence). Trimming removed 2 bases from V and 1 base from J; junction bases left unmatched: 3. This CDR3 is 15 amino acids long. This CDR3 reads CASSQRLGRAETLYF. The DNA read from the CDR3 is TGTGCCAGCAGCCAACGACTGGGCCGTGCAGAA.

As regards this clone: Gene names and germline match the mouse. Read sequence stops 4 residues before the CDR3 end, and the germline J gene provides the missing end. The V call is TRBV13-1, the J call TRBJ2-2, with a weak D call TRBD1 (6 bases). Germline V gene lookup returns CDR1 NSHNY and CDR2 SYGAGN. V was pared by 1 base and J by 5 bases, with 12 bases between. CDR3 size: 15 residues. The DNA read from the CDR3 is TGTGCCAGCAGTGATAGAACAGGGTGGACCGGG. Translation gives CASSDRTGWTG. The complete CDR3 reads CASSDRTGWTGQLYF.

On this clone: Gene names refer to mouse genes. The missing CDR3 end, 4 residues past where the read stops, is filled in from the germline J gene. This same CDR3 is encoded by further DNA sequences in the sample. The chain couples TRBV19 to TRBJ2-3; D might be TRBD1 or TRBD2, each matching 5 bases. The CDR3 sequence is 12 residues long. Germline CDR1 is FNHDT and CDR2 is SITEND (reference sequence). Between the trimmed V and J ends, which lost 3 bases and 3 bases, there was a span of 5 bases. Incomplete CDR3 DNA: TGTGCCAGCAGTAGGGGGGCAGAA. This codes for CASSRGAE. The complete CDR3 sequence is CASSRGAETLYF.